This T cell receptor beta chain was sequenced in a study of cytomegalovirus exposure and HLA in healthy donors. From germline, CDR1 is GTSNPN and CDR2 SVGIG (reference sequence). This CDR3 has 12 amino acids. The germline V and J ends were trimmed by 8 bases and 7 bases, with 18 bases remaining between them. 60 Vbeta and 13 Jbeta primers were used in PCR. Only in-frame clones appear in the TCRdb table, and some are missing; sequencing was by immunoSEQ multiplex PCR. The sample totals around 64,000 clones. Sequenced: PBMCs. The chain couples TRBV30 to TRBJ2-7; TRBD2 is a possible D gene (6 bases). The receptor's source is a female donor in good health and CMV-seropositive. CDR3 amino acids: CAGGNARREQYF. The CDR3, as DNA: TGTGCCGGCGGGAATGCTCGTCGAGAGCAGTACTTC.